This entry is about one T cell receptor beta chain. As yet, its antigen is unknown. The data are from a study of siplizumab effects on memory and regulatory T cells. Points from the study as a whole: To unstimulated subsets, only a minor fraction of alloreactive clones could be mapped. Unstimulated naive T cells seemed to show more diversity than memory cells did, and they also seemed to be among the major contributors to the alloresponse.

This CDR3 spans 13 amino acids. Germline values: CDR1 SNHLY, CDR2 FYNNEI. V dropped 6 bases and J dropped 0 bases, with 7 bases sitting between them. Clones were sequenced by immunoSEQ multiplex PCR, and TCRdb holds only the in-frame ones, with some missing. The sample contains some 100,000 clones, around 97% of which appear only once. The sample taken for sequencing was naive CD4+ T cells sorted from blood. This chain links TRBV2 with TRBJ2-3; D uncertain. The clonotype originates from a human donor in good health. The CDR3 DNA reads as TGTGCCAGCAGGGTGGACAGCACAGATACGCAGTATTTT. It specifies CASRVDSTDTQYF.